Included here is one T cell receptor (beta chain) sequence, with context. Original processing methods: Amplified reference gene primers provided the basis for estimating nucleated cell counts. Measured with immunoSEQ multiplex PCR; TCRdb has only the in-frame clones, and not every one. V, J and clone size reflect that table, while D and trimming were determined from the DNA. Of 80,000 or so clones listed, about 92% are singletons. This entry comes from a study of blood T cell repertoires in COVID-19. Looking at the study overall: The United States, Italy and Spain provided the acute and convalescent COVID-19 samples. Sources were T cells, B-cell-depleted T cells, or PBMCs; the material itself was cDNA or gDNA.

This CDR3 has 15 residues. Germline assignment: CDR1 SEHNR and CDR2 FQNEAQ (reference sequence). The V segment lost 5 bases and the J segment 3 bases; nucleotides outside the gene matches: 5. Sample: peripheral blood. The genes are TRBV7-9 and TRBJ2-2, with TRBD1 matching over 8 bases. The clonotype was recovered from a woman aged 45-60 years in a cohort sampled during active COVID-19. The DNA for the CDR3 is TGTGCCAGCAGCACACAGGGGGAGGACACCGGGGAGCTGTTTTTT. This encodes CASSTQGEDTGELFF.